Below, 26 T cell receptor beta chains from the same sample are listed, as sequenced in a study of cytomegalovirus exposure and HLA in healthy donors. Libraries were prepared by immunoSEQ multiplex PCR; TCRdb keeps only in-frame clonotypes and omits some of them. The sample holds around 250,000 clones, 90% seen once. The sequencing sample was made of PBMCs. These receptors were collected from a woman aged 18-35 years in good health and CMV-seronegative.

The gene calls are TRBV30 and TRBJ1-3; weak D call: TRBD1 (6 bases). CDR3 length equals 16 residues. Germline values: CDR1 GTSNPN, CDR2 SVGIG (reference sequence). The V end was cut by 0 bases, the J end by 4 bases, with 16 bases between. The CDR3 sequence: CAWSVGLVTGGNTIYF. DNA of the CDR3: TGTGCCTGGAGTGTAGGACTCGTGACAGGAGGAAACACCATATATTTT. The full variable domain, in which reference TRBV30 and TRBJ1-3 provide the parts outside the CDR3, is SQTIHQWPATLVQPVGSPLSLECTVEGTSNPNLYWYRQAAGRGLQLLFYSVGIGQISSEVPQNLSASRPQDRQFILSSKKLLLSDSGFYLCAWSVGLVTGGNTIYFGEGSWLTVV.

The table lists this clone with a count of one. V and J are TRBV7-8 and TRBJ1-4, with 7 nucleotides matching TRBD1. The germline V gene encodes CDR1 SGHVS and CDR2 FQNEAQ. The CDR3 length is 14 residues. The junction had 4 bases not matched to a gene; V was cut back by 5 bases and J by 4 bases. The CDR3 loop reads CASSAGQLNEKLFF. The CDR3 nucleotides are TGTGCCAGCAGCGCGGGACAGCTTAATGAAAAACTGTTTTTT.

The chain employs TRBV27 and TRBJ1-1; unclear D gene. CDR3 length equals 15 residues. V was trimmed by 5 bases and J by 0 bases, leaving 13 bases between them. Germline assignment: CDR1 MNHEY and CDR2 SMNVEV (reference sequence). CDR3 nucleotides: TGTGCCAGCAGTGGAGGGTCTGGCATGAACACTGAAGCTTTCTTT. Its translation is CASSGGSGMNTEAFF.

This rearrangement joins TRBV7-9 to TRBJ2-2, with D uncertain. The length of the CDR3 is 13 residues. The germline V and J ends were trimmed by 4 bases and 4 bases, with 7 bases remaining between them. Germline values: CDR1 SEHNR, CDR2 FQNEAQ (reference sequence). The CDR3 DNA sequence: TGTGCCAGCAGCTATACTATCACCGGGGAGCTGTTTTTT. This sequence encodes CASSYTITGELFF.

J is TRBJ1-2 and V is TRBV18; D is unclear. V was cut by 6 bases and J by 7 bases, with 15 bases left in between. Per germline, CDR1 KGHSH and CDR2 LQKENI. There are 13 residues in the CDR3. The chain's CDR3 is CASSPVGAGGYTF. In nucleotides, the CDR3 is TGTGCCAGCTCCCCCGTCGGAGCGGGTGGCTACACCTTC. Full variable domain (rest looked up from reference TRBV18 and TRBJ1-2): NAGVMQNPRHLVRRRGQEARLRCSPMKGHSHVYWYRQLPEEGLKFMVYLQKENIIDESGMPKERFSAEFPKEGPSILRIQQVVRGDSAAYFCASSPVGAGGYTFGSGTRLTVV.

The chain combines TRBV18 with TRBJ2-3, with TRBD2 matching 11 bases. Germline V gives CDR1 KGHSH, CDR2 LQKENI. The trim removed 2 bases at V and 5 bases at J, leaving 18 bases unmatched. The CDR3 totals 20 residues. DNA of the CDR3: TGTGCCAGCTCACCAGACCCTAGCGGGGGGTACAGAGATGCACAAGATACGCAGTATTTT. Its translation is CASSPDPSGGYRDAQDTQYF.

CDR3 sequence reads: CASKGADTQYF. Here the CDR3 DNA reads TGCGCCAGCAAGGGAGCAGATACGCAGTATTTT. The gene calls are TRBV5-1 and TRBJ2-3; D might be TRBD2 (5 bases). This CDR3 has 11 residues. Trimming took off 6 bases at V and 4 bases at J, with 6 bases between the two ends. CDR1 SGHRS and CDR2 YFSETQ come from the germline V gene.

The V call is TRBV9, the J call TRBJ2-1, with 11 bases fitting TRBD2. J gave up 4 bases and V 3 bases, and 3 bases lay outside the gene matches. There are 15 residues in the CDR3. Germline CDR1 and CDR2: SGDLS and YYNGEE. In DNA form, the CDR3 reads TGTGCCAGCAGCGCCGCTAGCGGGGGGTACAATGAGCAGTTCTTC. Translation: CASSAASGGYNEQFF.

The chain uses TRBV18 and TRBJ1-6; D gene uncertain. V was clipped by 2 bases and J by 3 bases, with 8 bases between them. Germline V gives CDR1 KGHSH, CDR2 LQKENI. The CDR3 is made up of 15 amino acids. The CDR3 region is CASSPGRNYNSPLHF. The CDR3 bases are TGTGCCAGCTCACCAGGGCGTAACTATAATTCACCCCTCCACTTT. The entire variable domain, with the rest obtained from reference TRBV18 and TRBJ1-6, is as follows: NAGVMQNPRHLVRRRGQEARLRCSPMKGHSHVYWYRQLPEEGLKFMVYLQKENIIDESGMPKERFSAEFPKEGPSILRIQQVVRGDSAAYFCASSPGRNYNSPLHFGNGTRLTVT.

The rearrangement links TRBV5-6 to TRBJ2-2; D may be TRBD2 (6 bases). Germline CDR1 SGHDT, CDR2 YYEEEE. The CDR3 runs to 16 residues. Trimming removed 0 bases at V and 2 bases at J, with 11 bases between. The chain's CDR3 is CASSLGTGANTGELFF. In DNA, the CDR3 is TGTGCCAGCAGCTTGGGGACGGGAGCAAACACCGGGGAGCTGTTTTTT.

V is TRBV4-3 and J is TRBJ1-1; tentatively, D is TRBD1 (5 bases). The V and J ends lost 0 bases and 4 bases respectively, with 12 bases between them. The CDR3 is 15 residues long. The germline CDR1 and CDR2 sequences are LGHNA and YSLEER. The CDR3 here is CASSQDLSGGTEAFF. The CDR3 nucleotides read TGCGCCAGCAGCCAAGATCTCTCCGGGGGCACTGAAGCTTTCTTT.

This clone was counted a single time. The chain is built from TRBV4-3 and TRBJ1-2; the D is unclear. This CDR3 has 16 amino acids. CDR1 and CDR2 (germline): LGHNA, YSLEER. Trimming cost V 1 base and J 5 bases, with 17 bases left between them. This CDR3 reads CASSQVLAERGYGYTF. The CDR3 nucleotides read TGCGCCAGCAGCCAAGTCCTTGCCGAGCGTGGGTATGGCTACACCTTC.

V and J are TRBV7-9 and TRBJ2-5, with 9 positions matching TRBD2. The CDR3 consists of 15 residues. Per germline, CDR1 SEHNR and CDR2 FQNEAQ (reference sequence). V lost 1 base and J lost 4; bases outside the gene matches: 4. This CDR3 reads CASSLGWRGGETQYF. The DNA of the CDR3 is TGTGCCAGCAGCTTAGGTTGGCGGGGGGGAGAGACCCAGTACTTC. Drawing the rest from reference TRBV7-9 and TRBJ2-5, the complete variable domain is DTGVSQNPRHKITKRGQNVTFRCDPISEHNRLYWYRQTLGQGPEFLTYFQNEAQLEKSRLLSDRFSAERPKGSFSTLEIQRTEQGDSAMYLCASSLGWRGGETQYFGPGTRLLVL.

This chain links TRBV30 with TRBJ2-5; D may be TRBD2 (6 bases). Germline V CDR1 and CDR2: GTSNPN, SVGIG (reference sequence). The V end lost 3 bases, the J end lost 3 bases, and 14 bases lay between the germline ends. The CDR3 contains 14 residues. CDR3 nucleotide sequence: TGTGCCTGGAGCGGGGCGGGGTGGGAAGAGACCCAGTACTTC. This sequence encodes CAWSGAGWEETQYF.

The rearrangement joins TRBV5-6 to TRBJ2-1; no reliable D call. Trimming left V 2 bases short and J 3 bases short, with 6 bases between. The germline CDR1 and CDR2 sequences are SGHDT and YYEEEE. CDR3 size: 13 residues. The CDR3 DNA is TGTGCCAGCAGCTTCAACTACTACAATGAGCAGTTCTTC. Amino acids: CASSFNYYNEQFF.

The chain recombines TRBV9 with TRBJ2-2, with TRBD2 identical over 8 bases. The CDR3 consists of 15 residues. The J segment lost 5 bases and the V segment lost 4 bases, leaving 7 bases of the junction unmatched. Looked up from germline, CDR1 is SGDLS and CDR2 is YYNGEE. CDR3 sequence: CASSPRGGETGELFF. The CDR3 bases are TGTGCCAGCAGCCCCCGGGGGGGAGAGACCGGGGAGCTGTTTTTT.

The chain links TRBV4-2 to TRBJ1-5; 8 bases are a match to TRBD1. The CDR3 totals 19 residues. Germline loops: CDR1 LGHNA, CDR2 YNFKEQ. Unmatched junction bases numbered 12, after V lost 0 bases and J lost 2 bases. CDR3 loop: CASSQDQVRGLFRNQPQHF. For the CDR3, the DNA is TGTGCCAGCAGCCAAGATCAAGTCAGGGGGCTTTTTCGCAATCAGCCCCAGCATTTT.

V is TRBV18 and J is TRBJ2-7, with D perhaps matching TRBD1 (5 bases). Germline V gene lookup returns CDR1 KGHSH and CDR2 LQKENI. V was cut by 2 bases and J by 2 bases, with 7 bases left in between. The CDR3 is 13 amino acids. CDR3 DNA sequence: TGTGCCAGCTCACCATACAGGACCTACGAGCAGTACTTC. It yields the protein CASSPYRTYEQYF.

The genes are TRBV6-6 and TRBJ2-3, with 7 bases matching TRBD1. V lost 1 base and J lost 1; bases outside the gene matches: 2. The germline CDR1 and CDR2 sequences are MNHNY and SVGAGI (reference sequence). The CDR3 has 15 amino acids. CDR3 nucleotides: TGTGCCAGCAGTTACTACAGGGGAGGCACAGATACGCAGTATTTT. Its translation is CASSYYRGGTDTQYF.

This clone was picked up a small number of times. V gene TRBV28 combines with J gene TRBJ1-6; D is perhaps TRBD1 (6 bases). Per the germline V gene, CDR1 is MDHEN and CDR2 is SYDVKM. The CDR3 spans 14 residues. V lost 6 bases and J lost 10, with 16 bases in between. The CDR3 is CASSPAAGVSPLHF. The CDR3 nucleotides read TGTGCCAGCAGCCCCGCGGCAGGGGTATCACCCCTCCACTTT.

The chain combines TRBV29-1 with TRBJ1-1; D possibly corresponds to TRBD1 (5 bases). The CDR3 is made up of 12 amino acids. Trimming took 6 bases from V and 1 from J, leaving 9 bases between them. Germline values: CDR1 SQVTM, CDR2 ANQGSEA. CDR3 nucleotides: TGCAGCGTCGCCACAGGGAACACTGAAGCTTTCTTT. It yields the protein CSVATGNTEAFF.

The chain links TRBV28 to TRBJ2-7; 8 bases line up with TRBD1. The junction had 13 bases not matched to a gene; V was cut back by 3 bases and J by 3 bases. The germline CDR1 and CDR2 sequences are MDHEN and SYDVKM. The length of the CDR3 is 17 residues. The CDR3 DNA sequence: TGTGCCAGCAGTTTTGGAATATCTAGAACAGGGGGCTACGAGCAGTACTTC. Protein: CASSFGISRTGGYEQYF.

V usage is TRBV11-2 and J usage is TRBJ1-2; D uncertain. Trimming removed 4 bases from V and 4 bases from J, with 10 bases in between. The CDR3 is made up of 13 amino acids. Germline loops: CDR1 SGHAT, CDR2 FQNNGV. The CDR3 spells CASSSNAGYGYTF. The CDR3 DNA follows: TGTGCCAGCAGCTCAAACGCAGGCTATGGCTACACCTTC.

This CDR3 reads CASSWGGEGYEQYF. CDR3 DNA sequence: TGTGCCAGCAGTTGGGGGGGGGAGGGGTACGAGCAGTACTTC. J is TRBJ2-7 and V is TRBV27; 7 nucleotides align to TRBD2. Germline CDR1 reads MNHEY; CDR2 reads SMNVEV (reference sequence). The CDR3 has 14 residues. With 4 bases clipped from V and 4 bases from J, the junction kept 7 bases outside the gene matches.

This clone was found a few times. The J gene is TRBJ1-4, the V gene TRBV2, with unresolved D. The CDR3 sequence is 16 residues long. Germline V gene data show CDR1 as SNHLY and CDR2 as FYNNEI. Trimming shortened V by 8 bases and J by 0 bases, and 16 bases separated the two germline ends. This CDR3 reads CASGVRGPATNEKLFF. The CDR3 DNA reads TGTGCCAGCGGGGTAAGAGGGCCCGCAACTAATGAAAAACTGTTTTTT.

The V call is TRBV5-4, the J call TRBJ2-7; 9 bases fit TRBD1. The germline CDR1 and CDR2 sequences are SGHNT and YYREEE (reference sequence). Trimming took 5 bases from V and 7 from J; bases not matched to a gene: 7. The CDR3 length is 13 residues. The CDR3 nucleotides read TGTGCCAGCAGTAGGGACAGGGTGAGGGAGCAGTACGTC. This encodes CASSRDRVREQYV.